The source of this T cell receptor (beta chain) is a study of long-term antiretroviral therapy in people with HIV. CDR1 and CDR2 from the germline V gene are SEHNR and FQNEAQ (reference sequence). V gave up 0 bases and J gave up 5 bases, with 11 bases separating them. CDR3 length equals 14 residues. The authors ran the immunoSEQ assay, v3.0, at survey level. Measured with immunoSEQ multiplex PCR; TCRdb has only the in-frame clones, and not every one. The sample holds some 23,000 clones, approximately 80% seen once. Sequences were derived from unsorted PBMCs, sampled 0.3 years after starting antiretroviral therapy. The TCR sequence derives from a man over 45 with HIV. The chain joins TRBV7-9 to TRBJ2-7; D is unresolved. CDR3 loop: CASSLAPAVDEQYF. CDR3 DNA: TGTGCCAGCAGCTTAGCGCCAGCTGTGGACGAGCAGTACTTC.